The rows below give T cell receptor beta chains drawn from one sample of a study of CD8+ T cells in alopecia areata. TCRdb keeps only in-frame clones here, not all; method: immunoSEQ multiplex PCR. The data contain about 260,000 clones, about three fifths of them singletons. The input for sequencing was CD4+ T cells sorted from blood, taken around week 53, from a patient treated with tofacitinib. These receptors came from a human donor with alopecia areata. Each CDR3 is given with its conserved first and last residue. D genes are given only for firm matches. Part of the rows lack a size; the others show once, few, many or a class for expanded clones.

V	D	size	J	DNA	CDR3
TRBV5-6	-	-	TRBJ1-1	TGTGCCAGCAGCTTTGGGTTGACTGAAGCTTTCTTT	CASSFGLTEAFF
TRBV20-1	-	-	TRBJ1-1	TGCAGTGCTAGTGGGACTGAAGCTTTCTTT	CSASGTEAFF
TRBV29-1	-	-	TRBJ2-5	TGCAGCGTTGATAAGGGGGGAGGAGGGCTCCAAGAGACCCAGTACTTC	CSVDKGGGGLQETQYF
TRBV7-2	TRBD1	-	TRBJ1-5	TGTGCCAGCAGCATTACCGGGACAGCGAACAATCAGCCCCAGCATTTT	CASSITGTANNQPQHF
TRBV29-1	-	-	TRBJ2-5	TGCAGCGTTCGTCAGGCAAGCCAAGAGACCCAGTACTTC	CSVRQASQETQYF
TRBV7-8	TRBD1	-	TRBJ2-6	TGTGCCAGCACAGGGGGCTCCGGGGCCAACGTCCTGACTTTC	CASTGGSGANVLTF
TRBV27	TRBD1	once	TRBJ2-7	TGTGCCAGCAGATCCACAGGGGGGTACGAGCAGTACTTC	CASRSTGGYEQYF
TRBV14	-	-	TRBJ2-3	TGTGCCAGCAGCCTTAAAGTAAGCACAGATACGCAGTATTTT	CASSLKVSTDTQYF
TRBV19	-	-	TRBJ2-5	TGTGCCAGTAGTGTCGCAGGGGGGGCACAAGAGACCCAGTACTTC	CASSVAGGAQETQYF
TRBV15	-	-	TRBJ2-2	TGTGCCACCAGCAGAGATGCCACCGGGGAGCTGTTTTTT	CATSRDATGELFF
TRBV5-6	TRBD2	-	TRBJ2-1	TGTGCCAGCAGCACCGGGACTAGCGGGGGAAGTGAGCAGTTCTTC	CASSTGTSGGSEQFF
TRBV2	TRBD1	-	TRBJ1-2	TGTGCCAGCCAAGAGACAGGGGGCAACTATGGCTACACCTTC	CASQETGGNYGYTF
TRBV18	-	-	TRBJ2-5	TGTGCCAGCTCACGGGAGGAGACCCAGTACTTC	CASSREETQYF
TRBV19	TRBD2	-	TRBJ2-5	TGTGCCAGTTCCGGGACTAGCCAAGAGACCCAGTACTTC	CASSGTSQETQYF
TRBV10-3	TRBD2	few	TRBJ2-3	TGTGCCATCAGTGAGTCGAGAGTAGCGGGTAGCACAGATACGCAGTATTTT	CAISESRVAGSTDTQYF
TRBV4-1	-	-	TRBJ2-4	TGCGCCAGCAGCCCCGGGGCAGCGGGCTCTACCAAAAACATTCAGTACTTC	CASSPGAAGSTKNIQYF
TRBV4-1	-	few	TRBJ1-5	TGCGCCAGCAGCCAACTGAGCAATCAGCCCCAGCATTTT	CASSQLSNQPQHF
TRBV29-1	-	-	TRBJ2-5	TGCAGCGTTAAGGAAGAGACCCAGTACTTC	CSVKEETQYF
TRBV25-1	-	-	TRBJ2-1	TGTGCCAGCAGTCCACAAGGCAGCAATGAGCAGTTCTTC	CASSPQGSNEQFF
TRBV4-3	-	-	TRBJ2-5	TGCGCCAGCAGCCCGCGGGACAGCCAGCCCCAGTACTTC	CASSPRDSQPQYF
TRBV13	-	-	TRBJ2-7	TGTGCCAGCAGCTTGGCCTACGAGCAGTACTTC	CASSLAYEQYF
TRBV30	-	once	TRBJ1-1	TGTGCCTGGAGCCACAGCCTGAACACTGAAGCTTTCTTT	CAWSHSLNTEAFF
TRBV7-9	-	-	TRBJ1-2	TGTGCCAGCAGCTTACACGAGGGTATTGATGGCTACACCTTC	CASSLHEGIDGYTF
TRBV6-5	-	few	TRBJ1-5	TGTGCCAGCAGTTACTCGGGCTTCAATCAGCCCCAGCATTTT	CASSYSGFNQPQHF
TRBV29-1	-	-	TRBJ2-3	TGCAGCGCCGGAATAGATACGCAGTATTTT	CSAGIDTQYF
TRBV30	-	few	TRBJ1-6	TGTGCCTGGAGTGTATCCAATAATTCACCCCTCCACTTT	CAWSVSNNSPLHF